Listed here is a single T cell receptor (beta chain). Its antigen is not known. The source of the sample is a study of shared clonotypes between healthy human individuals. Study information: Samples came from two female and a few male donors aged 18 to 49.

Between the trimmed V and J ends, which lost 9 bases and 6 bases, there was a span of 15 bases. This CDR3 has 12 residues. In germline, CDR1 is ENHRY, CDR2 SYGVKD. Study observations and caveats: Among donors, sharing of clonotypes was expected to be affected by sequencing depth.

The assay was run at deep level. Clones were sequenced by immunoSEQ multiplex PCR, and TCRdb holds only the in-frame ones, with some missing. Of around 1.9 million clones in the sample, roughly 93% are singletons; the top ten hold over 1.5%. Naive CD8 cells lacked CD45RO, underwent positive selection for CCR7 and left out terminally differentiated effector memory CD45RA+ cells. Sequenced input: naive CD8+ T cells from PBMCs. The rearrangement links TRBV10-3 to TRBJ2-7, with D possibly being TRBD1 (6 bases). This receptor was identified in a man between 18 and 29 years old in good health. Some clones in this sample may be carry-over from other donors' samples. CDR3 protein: CAMGPGAGEQYF. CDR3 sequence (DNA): TGTGCCATGGGGCCAGGGGCGGGCGAGCAGTACTTC.